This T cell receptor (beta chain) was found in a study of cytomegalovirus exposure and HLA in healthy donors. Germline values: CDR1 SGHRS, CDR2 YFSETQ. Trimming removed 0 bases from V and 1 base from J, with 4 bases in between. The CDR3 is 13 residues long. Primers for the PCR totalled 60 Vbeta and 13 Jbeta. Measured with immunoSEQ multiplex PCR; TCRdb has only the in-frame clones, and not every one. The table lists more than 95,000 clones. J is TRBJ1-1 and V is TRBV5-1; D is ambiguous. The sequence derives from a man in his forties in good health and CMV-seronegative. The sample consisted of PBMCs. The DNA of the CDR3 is TGCGCCAGCAGCTTGGCAGGGAACACTGAAGCTTTCTTT. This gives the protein CASSLAGNTEAFF.